These 22 T cell receptor beta chains originate from one sample sequenced in a study of blood T cell repertoires in COVID-19. Clones were read by immunoSEQ multiplex PCR, and TCRdb kept only the in-frame ones, dropping some. The sample lists 150,000 to 200,000 clones, around 79% occurring once. Sequencing used PBMCs or T cells enriched from blood (not recorded which). The receptors were sampled from a woman aged 70-85 years in a cohort exposed to, infected with or recovered from COVID-19 (not recorded which).

The chain uses TRBV20-1 and TRBJ2-3; no definite D call. V gave up 2 bases and J gave up 4 bases, with 4 bases separating them. Germline loops: CDR1 DFQATT, CDR2 SNEGSKA (reference sequence). The CDR3 is 11 amino acids. CDR3 region: CSARLADTQYF. CDR3 in DNA: TGCAGTGCTAGACTCGCAGATACGCAGTATTTT.

The rearrangement joins TRBV6-2 or TRBV6-3 to TRBJ2-6; possible D gene TRBD2, 6 bases. V was cut by 2 bases and J by 0 bases, with 8 bases left in between. The CDR3 has 16 amino acids. Germline-derived CDR1 and CDR2 are MNHEY and SVGEGT. CDR3 amino acids: CASSYGGYSGANVLTF. CDR3 bases: TGTGCCAGCAGTTACGGGGGGTACTCTGGGGCCAACGTCCTGACTTTC.

This clone was detected only a few times. The chain couples TRBV5-4 to TRBJ2-2, with 10 bases aligning to TRBD1. The CDR3 consists of 15 residues. V shed 2 bases, J shed 7 bases, and the junction held 5 bases outside the gene matches. Per germline, CDR1 SGHNT and CDR2 YYREEE (reference sequence). The CDR3 sequence: CASSLPTGGRGELFF. As DNA, the CDR3 is TGTGCCAGCAGCTTACCGACAGGGGGCCGCGGGGAGCTGTTTTTT.

This clone was detected a few times. The chain combines TRBV11-2 with TRBJ2-1, with D maybe TRBD2 (6 bases). There are 18 residues in the CDR3. Per germline, CDR1 SGHAT and CDR2 FQNNGV. The V gene lost 3 bases and the J gene lost 3 bases, with 21 bases spanning the gap. As DNA, the CDR3 is TGTGCCAGCAGCTTTGAGTGGGCTGGAGCGGGTCGCTACAATGAGCAGTTCTTC. Residues: CASSFEWAGAGRYNEQFF.

This clone was counted a single time. This chain links TRBV6-5 with TRBJ2-2, with 9 nucleotides matching TRBD1. This CDR3 has 15 amino acids. With V trimmed by 6 bases and J by 3 bases, 5 bases remained unmatched. Germline CDR1 MNHEY, CDR2 SVGAGI. CDR3 protein: CASRLQGAHTGELFF. The DNA of the CDR3 is TGTGCCAGCAGATTACAGGGGGCCCACACCGGGGAGCTGTTTTTT.

This clone was seen a handful of times. The rearrangement joins TRBV11-2 to TRBJ1-1; 8 bases agree with TRBD1. The germline V gene has CDR1 SGHAT and CDR2 FQNNGV. The CDR3 length is 13 residues. V gave up 6 bases and J gave up 5 bases; unmatched junction bases: 5. The chain's CDR3 is CASSFDRGTEAFF. CDR3 nucleotides: TGTGCCAGCAGTTTCGACAGGGGAACTGAAGCTTTCTTT.

This clone has just a few counts. This sequence joins TRBV11-2 and TRBJ1-2; no firm D call. V was trimmed by 0 bases and J by 9 bases, leaving 17 bases between them. Germline assignment: CDR1 SGHAT and CDR2 FQNNGV. The CDR3 has 15 amino acids. CDR3 amino acids: CASSLDGTPGESYTF. In DNA form, the CDR3 reads TGTGCCAGCAGCTTAGATGGAACCCCCGGGGAGAGCTACACCTTC.

This chain links TRBV30 with TRBJ1-5; tentatively, D is TRBD1 (5 bases). Germline CDR1 reads GTSNPN; CDR2 reads SVGIG (reference sequence). This CDR3 region has 15 residues. V gave up 2 bases and J gave up 3 bases, with 14 bases separating them. The DNA for the CDR3 is TGTGCCTGGAGTACAGGACATGCATTCAATCAGCCCCAGCATTTT. This translates into CAWSTGHAFNQPQHF.

The chain combines TRBV5-1 with TRBJ2-1, with unresolved D. The V gene's germline CDR1 is SGHRS and CDR2 YFSETQ. The CDR3 has 15 amino acids. V was pared by 0 bases and J by 2 bases, with 9 bases between. CDR3 sequence (DNA): TGCGCCAGCAGCTTGGCCGTGCAGACCTACAATGAGCAGTTCTTC. Its protein is CASSLAVQTYNEQFF.

V gene TRBV5-4 combines with J gene TRBJ2-7; TRBD1 is a possible D gene (6 bases). This CDR3 spans 14 amino acids. Germline assignment: CDR1 SGHNT and CDR2 YYREEE (reference sequence). V gave up 0 bases and J gave up 4 bases, with 11 bases separating them. CDR3 nucleotide sequence: TGTGCCAGCAGCTTGGGAGGGGGAGAGTACGAGCAGTACTTC. As protein: CASSLGGGEYEQYF.

The CDR3 DNA sequence: TGCGCCAGCAGCCCCGGGACTAGCGGGAAATTGGATACGCAGTATTTT. Translating gives CASSPGTSGKLDTQYF. The J gene is TRBJ2-3, the V gene TRBV5-1; TRBD2 aligns across 13 bases. V lost 4 bases and J lost 6; bases outside the gene matches: 8. Germline CDR1 and CDR2: SGHRS and YFSETQ. This CDR3 is built from 16 residues. Full variable domain (rest looked up from reference TRBV5-1 and TRBJ2-3): KAGVTQTPRYLIKTRGQQVTLSCSPISGHRSVSWYQQTPGQGLQFLFEYFSETQRNKGNFPGRFSGRQFSNSRSEMNVSTLELGDSALYLCASSPGTSGKLDTQYFGPGTRLTVL.

This clone occurred once. This chain uses TRBV18 with TRBJ2-3, with TRBD2 matching 7 bases. The CDR3 extends over 15 amino acids. Unmatched junction bases numbered 4, after V lost 3 bases and J lost 1 base. CDR1 KGHSH and CDR2 LQKENI come from the germline V gene. CDR3 sequence: CASSPPRGGTDTQYF. Written as DNA, the CDR3 is TGTGCCAGCTCACCCCCCCGGGGGGGCACAGATACGCAGTATTTT.

V and J are TRBV30 and TRBJ1-1; D uncertain. This CDR3 is built from 11 residues. Germline CDR1 reads GTSNPN; CDR2 reads SVGIG (reference sequence). Between the trimmed V and J ends, which lost 4 bases and 4 bases, there was a span of 7 bases. CDR3 sequence: CAWNEVTEAFF. The CDR3 DNA reads as TGTGCCTGGAATGAGGTCACTGAAGCTTTCTTT.

This clone was observed a handful of times. The chain couples TRBV2 to TRBJ2-7; possible D gene TRBD2, 6 bases. Germline V gene lookup returns CDR1 SNHLY and CDR2 FYNNEI. V gave up 4 bases and J gave up 9 bases, with 22 bases separating them. The CDR3 sequence is 15 residues long. In nucleotides, the CDR3 is TGTGCCAGCAGTGGGTTGGCGGGAAGGGGTAATCGGCAGTACTTC. Translation: CASSGLAGRGNRQYF.

The CDR3 nucleotides are TGTGCCAGTAGTTTTCGTTACGAGCAGTACTTC. Amino acids: CASSFRYEQYF. This chain joins TRBV19 and TRBJ2-7; D not resolved. V was clipped by 5 bases and J by 4 bases, with 6 bases between them. Germline assignment: CDR1 LNHDA and CDR2 SQIVND (reference sequence). This CDR3 region has 11 residues.

The chain combines TRBV14 with TRBJ1-2; D call uncertain. CDR1 and CDR2 from the germline V gene are SGHDN and FVKESK. The CDR3 totals 12 residues. With 5 bases removed from V and 10 bases from J, the gap between germline ends came to 14 bases. The CDR3 DNA reads as TGTGCCAGCAGCTACCTACGGGGTTTCTACACCTTC. It yields the protein CASSYLRGFYTF.

This sequence joins TRBV6-1 and TRBJ2-7; no definite D call. The CDR3 has 14 residues. The V gene's germline CDR1 is MNHNS and CDR2 SASEGT. The ends were cut back, 2 bases at V and 4 bases at J, with 12 bases in the middle. The DNA of the CDR3 is TGTGCCAGCAGTGAACGCGACACCTTGTACGAGCAGTACTTC. Its translation is CASSERDTLYEQYF.

The chain is built from TRBV13 and TRBJ2-7, with 7 nucleotides matching TRBD1. This CDR3 contains 14 residues. Germline loops: CDR1 PRHDT, CDR2 FYEKMQ (reference sequence). The V gene end was trimmed by 5 bases and the J gene end by 0 bases; junction bases not matched to a gene: 4. The CDR3 nucleotides are TGTGCCAGCAGCACTAGACAGGGCTCCTACGAGCAGTACTTC. Its protein product is CASSTRQGSYEQYF.

V and J are TRBV4-1 and TRBJ2-2; maybe TRBD2 (7 bases). The V and J ends lost 4 bases and 0 bases respectively, with 12 bases between them. This CDR3 comprises 16 residues. Germline CDR1 reads MGHRA; CDR2 reads YSYEKL. This CDR3 reads CASSLWEGANTGELFF. DNA of the CDR3: TGCGCCAGCAGCCTGTGGGAGGGGGCGAACACCGGGGAGCTGTTTTTT.

In this sample, this clone turned up a few times. The chain combines TRBV6-5 with TRBJ1-1, with 7 bases fitting TRBD1. Germline CDR1 MNHEY, CDR2 SVGAGI. CDR3 length: 15 amino acids. Trimming cost V 8 bases and J 3 bases; bases outside gene matches: 12. The CDR3 here is CASQPTGWEDTEAFF. In nucleotides, the CDR3 is TGTGCCAGCCAGCCGACAGGGTGGGAGGACACTGAAGCTTTCTTT.

This sequence joins TRBV4-1 and TRBJ2-7; D ambiguous. The CDR3 extends over 14 amino acids. Germline V lookup: CDR1 MGHRA, CDR2 YSYEKL. The V gene lost 1 base and the J gene lost 4 bases, with 11 bases spanning the gap. CDR3 coding DNA: TGCGCCAGCAGCCAAGTAGCCTCTGGGTACGAGCAGTACTTC. It specifies CASSQVASGYEQYF.

V and J are TRBV6-6 and TRBJ2-1; 7 bases align to TRBD2. This CDR3 is 14 amino acids long. Germline V lookup: CDR1 MNHNY, CDR2 SVGAGI (reference sequence). J was trimmed by 6 bases and V by 5 bases; bases with no gene match: 7. As DNA, the CDR3 is TGTGCCAGCAGTGTCACCGGGACTATCAATGAGCAGTTCTTC. Protein sequence: CASSVTGTINEQFF.